This T cell receptor (beta chain) was found in a study of blood T cell repertoires in COVID-19. The assay was immunoSEQ multiplex PCR, and TCRdb's table has in-frame clones only and misses some. The table has some 41,000 clones, more than 80% seen once. Germline V gives CDR1 MDHEN, CDR2 SYDVKM. This CDR3 has 15 amino acids. J lost 3 bases, V lost 7 bases, and 10 bases had no gene match. The sample taken for sequencing was peripheral blood. The chain has TRBV28 and TRBJ2-7; 9 bases align to TRBD2. The TCR sequence derives from a man older than 75 in a cohort sampled during active COVID-19. The CDR3 spells CASTGVTSGFYEQYF. The CDR3 DNA is TGTGCCAGCACAGGAGTGACTAGCGGATTCTACGAGCAGTACTTC.